These 28 T cell receptor beta chains were sequenced from one sample in a study of blood T cell repertoires in COVID-19. Sequencing was performed with immunoSEQ multiplex PCR; in TCRdb, only in-frame clones are kept and a portion is missing. This table has around 40,000 clones, about 90% appearing once. Input material: peripheral blood. The receptors here all came from a man in his fifties or sixties with active or convalescent COVID-19.

The genes are TRBV29-1 and TRBJ2-3; 11 positions match TRBD2. In germline, CDR1 is SQVTM, CDR2 ANQGSEA. The trim removed 3 bases at V and 0 bases at J, leaving 5 bases unmatched. The CDR3 covers 16 residues. The CDR3 DNA reads as TGCAGCGTTGATGGAGTAGCGGGGGGGAGCACAGATACGCAGTATTTT. It yields the protein CSVDGVAGGSTDTQYF.

The gene calls are TRBV19 and TRBJ1-3, with TRBD1 identical over 7 bases. The CDR3 totals 16 residues. Germline CDR1 and CDR2: LNHDA and SQIVND (reference sequence). V dropped 5 bases and J dropped 4; count of bases not matched to a gene: 11. This CDR3 is CASSSWTGRGGNTIYF. In nucleotides, the CDR3 is TGTGCCAGTAGTTCGTGGACAGGCCGGGGAGGAAACACCATATATTTT.

CDR3: CASSKKGLAGVYGLDTQYF. For the CDR3, the DNA is TGTGCCAGCTCAAAGAAAGGGCTAGCGGGAGTCTATGGGTTAGATACGCAGTATTTT. The V gene is TRBV3-1 (or the pseudogene TRBV3-2), the J gene TRBJ2-3; 10 bases map to TRBD2. Germline lookup yields CDR1 LGHDT and CDR2 YNNKEL (reference sequence). The J segment lost 5 bases and the V segment lost 8 bases, leaving 22 bases of the junction unmatched. CDR3 size: 19 residues.

The chain links TRBV18 to TRBJ1-5; TRBD1 aligns across 9 bases. The V and J ends lost 0 bases and 8 bases, in that order; junction bases with no gene match: 8. The CDR3 has 16 amino acids. Per the germline V gene, CDR1 is KGHSH and CDR2 is LQKENI. The CDR3 loop reads CASSPPMGQGGEPQHF. In nucleotides, the CDR3 is TGTGCCAGCTCACCACCGATGGGACAGGGAGGTGAGCCCCAGCATTTT.

V is TRBV5-1 and J is TRBJ2-2; no firm D call. V was pared by 10 bases and J by 2 bases, with 21 bases between. The CDR3 length is 16 residues. Germline V gene data show CDR1 as SGHRS and CDR2 as YFSETQ. The CDR3 DNA follows: TGCGCCTGCCAAACCTCCCCGGGTCTTAACACCGGGGAGCTGTTTTTT. This codes for CACQTSPGLNTGELFF.

This clone is a singleton in its sample. J is TRBJ2-2 and V is TRBV2; D may be TRBD2 (6 bases). Trimming removed 3 bases at V and 7 bases at J, with 21 bases between. This CDR3 spans 17 amino acids. From germline, CDR1 is SNHLY and CDR2 FYNNEI. CDR3 sequence: CASSDLSAGKMGGELFF. CDR3 coding DNA: TGTGCCAGCAGTGATCTATCGGCGGGGAAAATGGGCGGGGAGCTGTTTTTT.

Here the CDR3 DNA reads TGTGCCAGCAGCCAAGGGTGGAGGGCAGGCGAAAAACTGTTTTTT. Protein: CASSQGWRAGEKLFF. The gene calls are TRBV3-1 (or the pseudogene TRBV3-2) and TRBJ1-4; D uncertain. The germline V and J ends were trimmed by 1 base and 8 bases, with 14 bases remaining between them. The CDR3 runs 15 residues. Germline loops: CDR1 LGHDT, CDR2 YNNKEL (reference sequence).

On this clone: The junction shows a germline mismatch at one end, possibly a read error. The CDR3 region has the DNA TGTGCCAGCAGCGTAGCAACTCAGACCGGGGGGTCTCAGCCCCAGCATTTT. Translation: CASSVATQTGGSQPQHF. The J gene is TRBJ1-5, the V gene TRBV7-9, with a tentative D call TRBD1 (5 bases). The CDR3 runs 17 residues. CDR1 SEHNR and CDR2 FQNEAQ come from the germline V gene (reference sequence).

Here the CDR3 reads CASSSLGEKLFF. The CDR3 coding sequence is TGTGCCAGCAGCTCTCTCGGGGAAAAACTGTTTTTT. The chain employs TRBV27 and TRBJ1-4, with D unresolved. Germline lookup yields CDR1 MNHEY and CDR2 SMNVEV (reference sequence). The CDR3 totals 12 residues. Trimming removed 6 bases at V and 8 bases at J, with 10 bases between.

This chain joins TRBV7-8 and TRBJ2-1, with 9 bases fitting TRBD2. The CDR3 is 13 residues long. The germline V gene encodes CDR1 SGHVS and CDR2 FQNEAQ. The junction had 11 bases not matched to a gene; V was cut back by 5 bases and J by 15 bases. The CDR3 coding sequence is TGTGCCAGCAGCCCTGGACTAGCGAGTGCTGGGTTCTTC. Its protein is CASSPGLASAGFF.

This clone is a singleton in its sample. The same CDR3 is also encoded by other DNA sequences in this sample. The rearrangement uses TRBV7-9 and TRBJ1-1, with D possibly being TRBD1 (6 bases). Deletions cut 5 bases from V and 4 bases from J, with 11 bases between. Germline V gives CDR1 SEHNR, CDR2 FQNEAQ (reference sequence). The CDR3 runs 13 residues. Here the CDR3 DNA reads TGTGCCAGCAGCCCCCTAGGGGGCACTGAAGCTTTCTTT. Its protein is CASSPLGGTEAFF.

The sample holds a few counts of this clone. V and J are TRBV9 and TRBJ1-1, with D unresolved. V was pared by 4 bases and J by 4 bases, with 11 bases between. The CDR3 covers 13 residues. Germline V gene lookup returns CDR1 SGDLS and CDR2 YYNGEE. The CDR3 nucleotides read TGTGCCAGCAGCATTACGGGAGGCACTGAAGCTTTCTTT. Its protein is CASSITGGTEAFF.

This chain links TRBV5-1 with TRBJ1-3; 7 positions match TRBD1. The V and J ends lost 4 bases and 4 bases, in that order; junction bases with no gene match: 8. Germline values: CDR1 SGHRS, CDR2 YFSETQ. This CDR3 contains 15 residues. CDR3 DNA sequence: TGCGCCAGCAGCACGGAGACAGGGATCGGAAACACCATATATTTT. Translation: CASSTETGIGNTIYF.

There are a few counts of this clone. The J gene is TRBJ2-7, the V gene TRBV18; 9 bases fit TRBD1. V was clipped by 4 bases and J by 5 bases; unmatched bases: 6. The CDR3 contains 14 residues. CDR1 KGHSH and CDR2 LQKENI come from the germline V gene. In nucleotides, the CDR3 is TGTGCCAGCTCACTCGGGACAGGGAGGAACGAGCAGTACGTC. Encoded protein: CASSLGTGRNEQYV.

This chain links TRBV4-1 with TRBJ2-5; D may be TRBD1 or TRBD2 (7 bases each). Trimming shortened V by 7 bases and J by 7 bases, and 22 bases separated the two germline ends. This CDR3 region has 15 residues. The germline gives CDR1 MGHRA, CDR2 YSYEKL. This chain's CDR3 is CASTQGGRFGGTQYF. The CDR3 DNA is TGCGCCAGCACCCAGGGGGGGCGGTTCGGGGGGACCCAGTACTTC.

The chain recombines TRBV5-1 with TRBJ2-7; D not certain. V lost 0 bases and J 5 bases, leaving 6 bases between the germline ends. Germline-derived CDR1 and CDR2 are SGHRS and YFSETQ. The CDR3 sequence is 12 residues long. The DNA for the CDR3 is TGCGCCAGCAGCTTGGCCCAGGACGAGCAGTACTTC. Translated: CASSLAQDEQYF.

The gene calls are TRBV3-1 (or the pseudogene TRBV3-2) and TRBJ1-2, with D tentatively TRBD1 (6 bases). CDR1 is LGHDT, CDR2 YNNKEL, per germline (reference sequence). Trimming removed 1 base at V and 8 bases at J, with 11 bases between. CDR3 length: 13 residues. The CDR3 loop reads CASSQAAGGGYTF. The DNA for the CDR3 is TGTGCCAGCAGCCAAGCTGCGGGGGGCGGCTACACCTTC.

This clone was counted a single time. An end of the junction does not agree with germline; a read error may underlie this. The V gene is TRBV11-2, the J gene TRBJ2-5, with TRBD1 as a possible D gene (6 bases). CDR1 and CDR2 from the germline V gene are SGHAT and FQNNGV. This CDR3 has 15 residues. This CDR3 reads CASSLEIGQQETQYF. CDR3 DNA sequence: TGTGCCAGCAGCCTAGAAATAGGACAGCAAGAGACCCAGTACTTC.

This clone was detected only a few times. This sequence joins TRBV5-4 and TRBJ1-6; 8 bases line up with TRBD1. CDR1 is SGHNT, CDR2 YYREEE, per germline (reference sequence). The CDR3 has 14 amino acids. Unmatched junction bases numbered 7, after V lost 4 bases and J lost 10 bases. CDR3 region: CASSPGQGSSPLHF. CDR3 sequence (DNA): TGTGCCAGCAGCCCAGGACAGGGCAGCTCACCCCTCCACTTT.

The DNA of the CDR3 is TGTGCCAGCAGTGGTCCAGAACTAGGCGAGCAGTACTTC. This translates into CASSGPELGEQYF. This chain joins TRBV2 and TRBJ2-7, with a possible D match to TRBD2 (5 bases). This CDR3 contains 13 residues. In germline, CDR1 is SNHLY, CDR2 FYNNEI. With 4 bases removed from V and 6 bases from J, the gap between germline ends came to 13 bases.

The chain employs TRBV30 and TRBJ1-2, with D possibly matching TRBD1 (6 bases). The V gene's germline CDR1 is GTSNPN and CDR2 SVGIG (reference sequence). V was clipped by 8 bases and J by 6 bases, with 16 bases between them. The CDR3 is made up of 12 amino acids. CDR3 residues: CARDKRGNGYTF. The CDR3 nucleotides read TGTGCCCGGGACAAACGGGGGAATGGCTACACCTTC.

V usage is TRBV20-1 and J usage is TRBJ1-5; TRBD1 might be the D (6 bases). Trimming pared 3 bases from V and 3 bases from J, leaving 12 bases between. The CDR3 spans 14 residues. CDR1 is DFQATT, CDR2 SNEGSKA, per germline (reference sequence). The DNA of the CDR3 is TGCAGTGCTAGTGCCAGGGGCCTCAATCAGCCCCAGCATTTT. It specifies CSASARGLNQPQHF.

V is TRBV5-1 and J is TRBJ2-3, with TRBD2 matching 13 bases. The CDR3 spans 19 residues. Germline-derived CDR1 and CDR2 are SGHRS and YFSETQ. The ends lost 5 bases at V and 7 bases at J; junction bases unmatched: 19. The CDR3, as DNA: TGCGCCAGCAGTCCGGGACACTTAACGACTAGCGGGGGGACAAATACGCAGTATTTT. Translated: CASSPGHLTTSGGTNTQYF.

The gene calls are TRBV7-2 and TRBJ1-4; unclear D gene. This CDR3 is built from 15 residues. Germline V gene sequence: CDR1 SGHTA, CDR2 FQGNSA. Trimming cost V 5 bases and J 5 bases, with 15 bases left between them. The CDR3 sequence is CASSPALTPNEKLFF. CDR3 sequence (DNA): TGTGCCAGCAGCCCTGCTCTAACCCCCAATGAAAAACTGTTTTTT.

The V call is TRBV19, the J call TRBJ2-1; tentatively, D is TRBD1 (5 bases). Between the trimmed V and J ends, which lost 6 bases and 8 bases, there was a span of 17 bases. The CDR3 spans 14 residues. Looked up from germline, CDR1 is LNHDA and CDR2 is SQIVND (reference sequence). The CDR3 DNA reads as TGTGCCAGTAGCCCAGTCCCTGACAGCTATGAGCAGTTCTTC. Its protein product is CASSPVPDSYEQFF.

The chain uses TRBV6-5 and TRBJ1-2; D unclear. V gave up 8 bases and J gave up 0 bases, with 16 bases separating them. Germline CDR1 and CDR2: MNHEY and SVGAGI. This CDR3 comprises 15 residues. The CDR3 nucleotides read TGTGCCAGCTCGTACAGACGAACATCTAACTATGGCTACACCTTC. Translating gives CASSYRRTSNYGYTF.

This chain uses TRBV29-1 with TRBJ1-1; TRBD1 matches 7 bases. The length of the CDR3 is 13 residues. CDR1 and CDR2 from the germline V gene are SQVTM and ANQGSEA. J was trimmed by 0 bases and V by 6 bases; bases with no gene match: 4. The CDR3 here is CSVEGQMNTEAFF. DNA for the CDR3: TGCAGCGTCGAGGGACAGATGAACACTGAAGCTTTCTTT.

For the CDR3, the DNA is TGCGCCAGCAGCTTTGAGGGTTTAGCAGATACGCAGTATTTT. Translating gives CASSFEGLADTQYF. The V gene is TRBV5-1, the J gene TRBJ2-3; D possibly corresponds to TRBD2 (5 bases). CDR3 size: 14 residues. V lost 2 bases and J lost 4, with 11 bases in between. Germline CDR1 and CDR2: SGHRS and YFSETQ.